The source of this T cell receptor beta chain is a study of OX40 agonist ivuxolimab in advanced cancers. The CDR3 spans 14 residues. The germline gives CDR1 ENHRY, CDR2 SYGVKD. The V end was cut by 4 bases, the J end by 2 bases, with 12 bases between. Produced via immunoSEQ multiplex PCR; TCRdb's table is partial and in-frame only. The sample includes some 50,000 clones, roughly 85% of them seen just once. Material: CD4+ or CD8+ T cells sorted from blood, obtained in a trial of the OX40 agonist ivuxolimab. V usage is TRBV10-3 and J usage is TRBJ2-7; D might be TRBD1 or TRBD2, each matching 5 bases. The receptor was derived from an adult with an advanced solid tumor such as melanoma, head and neck, liver or kidney cancer. CDR3 nucleotide sequence: TGTGCCATCAGTGGGGACGGAGGACCCTACGAGCAGTACTTC. It yields the protein CAISGDGGPYEQYF.